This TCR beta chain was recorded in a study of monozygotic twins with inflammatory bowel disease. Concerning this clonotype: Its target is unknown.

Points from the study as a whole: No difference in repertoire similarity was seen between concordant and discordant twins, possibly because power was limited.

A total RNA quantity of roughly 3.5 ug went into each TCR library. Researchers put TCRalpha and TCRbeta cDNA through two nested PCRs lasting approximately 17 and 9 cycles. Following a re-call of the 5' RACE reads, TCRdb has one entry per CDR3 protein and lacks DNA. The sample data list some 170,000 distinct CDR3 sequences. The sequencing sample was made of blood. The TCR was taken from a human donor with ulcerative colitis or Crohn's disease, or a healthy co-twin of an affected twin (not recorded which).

CDR3 amino acids: CATSRDEGGGRTFF. The chain recombines TRBV15 with TRBJ1-1; absent DNA, TCRdb's TRBD1 call cannot be checked. The CDR3 covers 14 residues. Germline loops: CDR1 LNHNV, CDR2 YYDKDF (reference sequence).